Listed below are T cell receptor beta chains from one sample, sequenced in a study of early T cells in non-severe SARS-CoV-2 infection. TCRdb itself ran the 5' RACE reads through MiXCR, one entry per CDR3 protein. Among tens of thousands of distinct CDR3 sequences listed, over 9% were seen once. Specimen: whole blood. Every receptor here comes from an adult who was a healthcare worker with PCR-confirmed SARS-CoV-2 infection or an uninfected control (not recorded which). The CDR3 runs from the conserved cysteine through the conserved F or W. Each record gives: D gene, J gene, V gene, clone size, CDR3 protein, CDR3 DNA. A D gene is named only where the DNA matches it firmly. Expanded clones get a size class; other rows say once, few or many, or leave the size out.

TRBD2	TRBJ2-1	TRBV25-1	few	CASSEFSGGAYNEQFF	TGTGCCAGCAGTGAATTTAGCGGGGGGGCCTACAATGAGCAGTTCTTC
NA	TRBJ2-3	TRBV20-1	many	CSAPKDHTQYF	TGCAGTGCTCCCAAGGATCATACGCAGTATTTT
NA	TRBJ2-6	TRBV7-9	few	CASSFPRHSGANVLTF	TGTGCCAGCAGCTTTCCGCGGCACTCTGGGGCCAACGTCCTGACTTTC
TRBD1	TRBJ1-6	TRBV7-9	many	CASSYYGQGYNSPLHF	TGTGCCAGCAGCTACTACGGACAGGGCTATAATTCACCCCTCCACTTT
TRBD1	TRBJ1-1	TRBV10-3	NA	CATGTGAVNTEAFF	TGTGCCACCGGTACAGGGGCCGTGAACACTGAAGCTTTCTTT
TRBD2	TRBJ2-5	TRBV12-3/TRBV12-4	NA	CASSFGLAGAETQYF	TGTGCCAGCAGTTTCGGACTAGCGGGGGCGGAGACCCAGTACTTC
TRBD2	TRBJ2-2	TRBV20-1	few	CSARSFLASGGATTGELFF	TGCAGTGCTAGGTCGTTCCTGGCTAGCGGGGGGGCAACCACCGGGGAGCTGTTTTTT
NA	TRBJ1-1	TRBV30	many	CAWSVGGTEAFF	TGTGCCTGGAGTGTGGGTGGCACTGAAGCTTTCTTT
TRBD1	TRBJ1-1	TRBV25-1	few	CASSGTGGMNTEAFF	TGTGCCAGCAGTGGGACAGGGGGCATGAACACTGAAGCTTTCTTT
NA	TRBJ2-7	TRBV27	many	CASSLGGQYEQYF	TGTGCCAGCAGTTTGGGGGGCCAATACGAGCAGTACTTC
NA	TRBJ2-1	TRBV20-1	NA	CSAPKRRGESYNEQFF	TGCAGTGCCCCCAAGAGGAGGGGGGAAAGCTACAATGAGCAGTTCTTC
NA	TRBJ2-2	TRBV7-2	NA	CASSSRGSGELFF	TGTGCCAGCAGCTCAAGGGGGTCCGGGGAGCTGTTTTTT
TRBD2	TRBJ2-3	TRBV28	NA	CASSLLRRGSTDTQYF	TGTGCCAGCAGTTTGCTGAGGCGGGGGAGCACAGATACGCAGTATTTT
NA	TRBJ2-7	TRBV7-2	NA	CASSHRIPSHEQYF	TGTGCCAGCAGCCACAGGATTCCATCCCACGAGCAGTACTTC
TRBD2	TRBJ2-7	TRBV18	many	CASSPGGYEQYF	TGTGCCAGCTCCCCGGGAGGCTACGAGCAGTACTTC
NA	TRBJ1-4	TRBV7-8	few	CASSLVEGGKLFF	TGTGCCAGCAGCTTAGTCGAGGGTGGAAAACTGTTTTTT
NA	TRBJ1-2	TRBV6-6	once	CASSSALSYGYTF	TGTGCCAGCAGTTCCGCCCTTTCCTATGGCTACACCTTC
NA	TRBJ1-1	TRBV20-1	NA	CSAGRGPTEAFF	TGCAGTGCGGGGCGGGGTCCCACTGAAGCTTTCTTT
NA	TRBJ1-2	TRBV18	NA	CASSQQSYGYTF	TGTGCCAGCTCACAACAGAGTTATGGCTACACCTTC
NA	TRBJ2-4	TRBV27	many	CASSGQFGIQYF	TGTGCCAGCAGTGGACAGTTCGGCATTCAGTACTTC
TRBD1	TRBJ1-1	TRBV14	few	CASSLRQGRENTEAFF	TGTGCCAGCAGCCTTCGACAGGGGCGGGAGAACACTGAAGCTTTCTTT
NA	TRBJ2-1	TRBV7-6	NA	CASTLGAYNEQFF	TGTGCCAGCACCCTAGGGGCCTACAATGAGCAGTTCTTC
NA	TRBJ1-1	TRBV12-3/TRBV12-4	NA	CASSPGLPATEAFF	TGTGCCAGCAGCCCGGGACTCCCGGCCACTGAAGCTTTCTTT
TRBD2	TRBJ2-3	TRBV12-3/TRBV12-4	NA	CASSLGSGGPSQYF	TGTGCCAGCAGTTTGGGTAGCGGGGGGCCGTCGCAGTATTTT
TRBD1	TRBJ1-2	TRBV20-1	NA	CSAPLSVQGGYGYTF	TGCAGTGCCCCCTTAAGTGTCCAGGGGGGCTATGGCTACACCTTC
TRBD1	TRBJ2-7	TRBV5-1	NA	CASSQGQGAGEQYF	TGCGCCAGCAGCCAGGGACAGGGGGCAGGCGAGCAGTACTTC
NA	TRBJ2-4	TRBV7-2	few	CASSPLIPVNIQYF	TGTGCCAGCAGCCCCCTAATACCCGTAAACATTCAGTACTTC
NA	TRBJ1-2	TRBV5-4	NA	CASSLGAYNYGYTF	TGTGCCAGCAGCTTGGGGGCGTACAACTATGGCTACACCTTC
NA	TRBJ2-1	TRBV29-1	few	CSVVTLGRVSSYNEQFF	TGCAGCGTTGTGACCTTGGGGAGAGTCAGCTCCTACAATGAGCAGTTCTTC
NA	TRBJ2-3	TRBV5-1	many	CASSLAGEDTQYF	TGCGCCAGCAGCTTGGCCGGGGAAGATACGCAGTATTTT
NA	TRBJ1-1	TRBV6-6	many	CASSFWGKNTEAFF	TGTGCCAGCAGTTTTTGGGGGAAGAACACTGAAGCTTTCTTT
NA	TRBJ2-2	TRBV4-3	NA	CASSQELRGAGELFF	TGCGCCAGCAGCCAAGAGCTAAGGGGGGCCGGGGAGCTGTTTTTT
NA	TRBJ1-2	TRBV9	few	CASSVAAGVNYGYTF	TGTGCCAGCAGCGTAGCGGCAGGGGTGAACTATGGCTACACCTTC
NA	TRBJ1-2	TRBV10-3	NA	CAISELTRVNGYTF	TGTGCCATCAGTGAGCTTACCAGGGTAAATGGCTACACCTTC
NA	TRBJ1-5	TRBV3-1	few	CASSQGSGNNQPQHF	TGTGCCAGCAGCCAAGGATCGGGTAACAATCAGCCCCAGCATTTT
TRBD2	TRBJ2-5	TRBV11-1	NA	CASSDGTSGGKQETQYF	TGTGCCAGCAGCGACGGGACTAGCGGGGGGAAACAAGAGACCCAGTACTTC
NA	TRBJ2-3	TRBV29-1	many	CSVADGTDTQYF	TGCAGCGTTGCTGACGGCACAGATACGCAGTATTTT
NA	TRBJ2-2	TRBV12-3/TRBV12-4	many	CASSLIGEPLTGELFF	TGTGCCAGCAGTTTAATCGGGGAGCCCCTCACCGGGGAGCTGTTTTTT
NA	TRBJ2-7	TRBV6-1	many	CASGKLSYEQYF	TGTGCCAGCGGGAAACTCTCCTACGAGCAGTACTTC